The clone carrying this T cell receptor (beta chain) appeared a few times. Purities in excess of 98% were seen in all sorted populations. Sequencing targeted expressed TCRB transcripts, as all isolated RNA had been reverse transcribed. Naive, central memory and regulatory T cell samples produced a mean of about 4 million reads. Here immunoSEQ multiplex PCR was the method, and the copy in TCRdb shows in-frame clones only, minus some. The sample records over 500,000 clones, roughly 15% being singletons. The germline V gene encodes CDR1 MDHEN and CDR2 SYDVKM. The ends lost 4 bases at V and 7 bases at J; junction bases unmatched: 11. The CDR3 spans 15 residues. The sample belongs to a study of beta chain features in type 1 diabetes.

This chain uses TRBV28 with TRBJ1-1, with 8 bases lining up with TRBD1. The source material was naive CD4+ T cells from blood. The sequence was obtained from a man aged 18 to 29 in good health. The CDR3 loop is CASSSAGTGESEAFF. The CDR3 coding sequence is TGTGCCAGCAGTTCAGCCGGGACAGGAGAGAGTGAAGCTTTCTTT.